The rows below give T cell receptor beta chains drawn from one sample of a study of CD8+ T cells in alopecia areata. Profiled with immunoSEQ multiplex PCR; TCRdb holds only in-frame clones, not every one. The sample carries 150,000 to 200,000 clones, under 80% recorded once. Material: CD4+ T cells sorted from blood, obtained at approximately week 49, from a patient treated with tofacitinib. These receptor sequences come from a human donor with alopecia areata. Each CDR3 is given without its conserved first and last residue. Rows give clone size only sometimes, using once, few, many, or a class for an expanded clone.

v_call,clone_size,cdr3_aa
TRBV30,NA,AWNGAGGLRETQY
TRBV15,NA,ATSPRREGGYT
TRBV29-1,NA,SVALDEQF
TRBV2,NA,ASSGQGYNSPLH
TRBV7-3,once,ASSLDYTSEQY
TRBV7-9,NA,ASSLNPGSDRDNQPQH
TRBV2,NA,ASARQPGEQY
TRBV29-1,NA,SVRDSVGANTGELF
TRBV5-6,NA,ASSLAGGASVGGYT
TRBV30,NA,ALTAGDSNYGYT
TRBV4-3,NA,ASSQTQGARTDTQY
TRBV12-5,once,ASPKGWGTNYGYT
TRBV30,NA,AWTGHPNEKLF
TRBV30,NA,AWNLQANTEAF
TRBV5-1,NA,ASSLGAGLAGVRETQY
TRBV2,NA,ASSTAVSDTQY
TRBV7-2,NA,ASSFGQGLYEQY
TRBV30,NA,AWHPGGAGNEQF
TRBV7-2,few,ASSLGWLAGTTDTQY
TRBV7-9,NA,ASSSDISSYEQY
TRBV19,NA,ASSIMVTDSRGNYEQY
TRBV28,NA,ASSLPFGGGKKLF
TRBV29-1,once,SVGHQNTEAF
TRBV2,NA,ASSGLAEETQY
TRBV30,NA,AWSDSFSYEQY
TRBV29-1,few,SVEDRQLQETQY
TRBV7-2,many,ASSQRTGGSAEAF
TRBV5-1,NA,ASSIGLAGALNEQF
TRBV29-1,once,SVEPGGGGNTIY
TRBV12-5,NA,ASWVVRPSSYEQY
TRBV7-3,NA,ASSQEQGGGTEAF
TRBV2,NA,ASSEDNDRWQPQH
TRBV2,NA,ASSETRVGSPLH
TRBV7-2,NA,ASSLGLAQETQY
TRBV4-2,few,ASSIRTGEYQPQH
TRBV7-7,NA,ASSLSENQPQH
TRBV29-1,NA,SVVKPAINEQY
TRBV6-1,NA,ASRLGQGEAF
TRBV30,once,AWSGAGGSGQPQH
TRBV4-2,NA,ASSPIGQGENYGYT
TRBV4-1,NA,ASRSGTADPTGELF